A selection of T cell receptor beta chains follows, all from one sample in a study of identical twins. TCRdb recomputed calls from the 5' RACE reads with MiXCR, one row per CDR3 protein. The sample lists just over 450,000 distinct CDR3 sequences, approximately 14% occurring once. The same data also contributed to another study, on yellow fever vaccine responses in identical twins.

The sequenced sample was CD4+ T cells sorted from blood. These receptor sequences come from a woman aged 18-35 years in good health. Both conserved end residues are part of each CDR3. D genes are given only for firm matches. The size field is filled for only some rows; it gives once, few, many or a size class.

TGTGCCAGCAGCCTAAATACCGGGACAGCCTACGAGCAGTACTTC	CASSLNTGTAYEQYF	-	TRBV11-2	TRBD1	TRBJ2-7
TGTGCCAGCAGCGGGACTAGCAGATACAATGAGCAGTTCTTC	CASSGTSRYNEQFF	-	TRBV9	TRBD2	TRBJ2-1
TGTGCCAGCAGTTACGCAGGGGTGTTCGGCGAGCAGTACTTC	CASSYAGVFGEQYF	few	TRBV6-5	-	TRBJ2-7
TGTGCCAGCAGTCTAGGGACAGGGCTACCTGGGGCCAACGTCCTGACTTTC	CASSLGTGLPGANVLTF	few	TRBV28	TRBD1	TRBJ2-6
TGTGCCAGCAGCCCCCGGGACTCTTCGGGCTACGAGCAGTACTTC	CASSPRDSSGYEQYF	-	TRBV7-2	-	TRBJ2-7
TGCAGCGTTGAAGCTAGGACTAGCGGGGGGTACCAAGAGACCCAGTACTTC	CSVEARTSGGYQETQYF	-	TRBV29-1	TRBD2	TRBJ2-5
TGTGCCAGCAGCTTTAGCGGGGAGCTCCTCCGGGAGACCCAGTACTTC	CASSFSGELLRETQYF	-	TRBV9	TRBD2	TRBJ2-5
TGTGCCAGCAGCGCGAGGCAGGGTTATTCCCCCATCCACGAGCAGTACTTC	CASSARQGYSPIHEQYF	-	TRBV9	-	TRBJ2-7
TGCAGTGCCCGAAAACATACAGGAGGCACAGATACGCAGTATTTT	CSARKHTGGTDTQYF	-	TRBV20-1	-	TRBJ2-3
TGCGCCAGCAGCTTGAACAAGGGAGCGGGAGGCGGAGAGACCCAGTACTTC	CASSLNKGAGGGETQYF	-	TRBV5-1	TRBD2	TRBJ2-5
TGTGCCAGCAGCCAAGGACCAGGGGGCGTGTGGGAGACCCAGTACTTC	CASSQGPGGVWETQYF	-	TRBV3-1	TRBD1	TRBJ2-5
TGTGCCAGCAGTAGGGAGGGACGGTGGGAGACCCAGTACTTC	CASSREGRWETQYF	few	TRBV25-1	TRBD2	TRBJ2-5
TGCAGTGCTAGATCCACCGGTGAAGGGGGGAATGGCTACACCTTC	CSARSTGEGGNGYTF	few	TRBV20-1	-	TRBJ1-2
TGTGCCAGCAGCCAAACCCCGGGACAGGGGGCGGGTGAGCAGTACTTC	CASSQTPGQGAGEQYF	many	TRBV12-3/TRBV12-4	TRBD1	TRBJ2-7
TGTGCCAGCAGCCCCGGGTTGAGAGGGGCCACGGCGAATGAGCAGTTCTTC	CASSPGLRGATANEQFF	-	TRBV11-2	-	TRBJ2-1
TGCGCCAGCAGCTATAGGACTAGCGGGGGTGCGAGCACAGATACGCAGTATTTT	CASSYRTSGGASTDTQYF	-	TRBV5-1	TRBD2	TRBJ2-3
TGTGCCAGTAGTAGGACCAGGGGGCGTAGGCTGGAGACCCAGTACTTC	CASSRTRGRRLETQYF	few	TRBV19	TRBD1	TRBJ2-5
TGTGCCTGGAGTCGAACTAGCGGGAGGGCCTACGAGCAGTACTTC	CAWSRTSGRAYEQYF	few	TRBV30	TRBD2	TRBJ2-7
TGTGCTAGTGGTTCAGCCGGGACAGGGTTTGACGAGCAGTACTTC	CASGSAGTGFDEQYF	-	TRBV12-5	TRBD1	TRBJ2-7
TGCGCCAGCAGCGCGGGACTAGCGGCTAGTAGCACAGATACGCAGTATTTT	CASSAGLAASSTDTQYF	-	TRBV5-1	TRBD2	TRBJ2-3
TGTGCCAGCAGATCAGGGCGGGGAACAGATACGCAGTATTTT	CASRSGRGTDTQYF	few	TRBV6-1	-	TRBJ2-3
TGTGCCAGCAGCCAAGCCAAGCAATCACCCCTCCACTTT	CASSQAKQSPLHF	few	TRBV14	-	TRBJ1-6
TGTGCCAGCAGCTCCCCGTGGCAAGAGACCCAGTACTTC	CASSSPWQETQYF	-	TRBV7-2	-	TRBJ2-5
TGTGCCAGCAGCTTGGCCCAAAACTCTTTGAATGAGCAGTTCTTC	CASSLAQNSLNEQFF	few	TRBV5-5	-	TRBJ2-1
TGTGCCAGCGGGAGGGGAACCGGGGAGCTGTTTTTT	CASGRGTGELFF	few	TRBV6-5	TRBD2	TRBJ2-2
TGCGCCAGCAGTGGGACAGGGCAGATTCGGGGTTCACCCCTCCACTTT	CASSGTGQIRGSPLHF	few	TRBV10-2	TRBD1	TRBJ1-6
TGTGCCAGTAGTACTTCCGGGACAGGGGCCTCCTACGAGCAGTACTTC	CASSTSGTGASYEQYF	-	TRBV19	TRBD1	TRBJ2-7
TGTGCCAGCAGCTTATTTGTGGGGGGGCCGGGCTCTAGCACAGATACGCAGTATTTT	CASSLFVGGPGSSTDTQYF	-	TRBV11-2	-	TRBJ2-3
TGTGCCAGCTCACCGGAACCCGGGGCCCGCGGCGAACAGCCCCAGCATTTT	CASSPEPGARGEQPQHF	-	TRBV18	-	TRBJ1-5
TGTGCCACCAGTGATTCGGCCGGGAAGGGTTCTGGACAGCCCCAGCATTTT	CATSDSAGKGSGQPQHF	few	TRBV24-1	-	TRBJ1-5
TGTGCCAGCAGCTTAGTGCCCATTACCTACAATGAGCAGTTCTTC	CASSLVPITYNEQFF	few	TRBV7-2	-	TRBJ2-1
TGTGCCAGCAGCCTCCGACAGTTCCGCTCCTACAATGAGCAGTTCTTC	CASSLRQFRSYNEQFF	-	TRBV14	-	TRBJ2-1
TGCAGTGCCCCCCCCCCGGGACACAACTACGAGCAGTACTTC	CSAPPPGHNYEQYF	-	TRBV20-1	-	TRBJ2-7
TGTGCCAGCAGTAGTGGGGGCCTGCCGGGGGACGAGCAGTACTTC	CASSSGGLPGDEQYF	few	TRBV12-3/TRBV12-4	-	TRBJ2-7
TGTGCCATCAGTGTCGGAGGGCCTCAAGAGACCCAGTACTTC	CAISVGGPQETQYF	-	TRBV10-3	-	TRBJ2-5
TGCAGGGACAGCGTCAACACTGAAGCTTTCTTT	CRDSVNTEAFF	-	TRBV20-1	-	TRBJ1-1
TGTGCCAGCAGCTCGGACAGTAACACCGGGGAGCTGTTTTTT	CASSSDSNTGELFF	few	TRBV7-3	-	TRBJ2-2
TGTGCCAGCAGTTTAATAGGGGACAGGGAAACCGGGGAGCTGTTTTTT	CASSLIGDRETGELFF	-	TRBV27	TRBD1	TRBJ2-2
TGTGCCAGCAGTTACTCGCCCAGCCCCGGTATTCAGTACTTC	CASSYSPSPGIQYF	-	TRBV6-2/TRBV6-3	-	TRBJ2-4
TGTGCCATCAGTTCTCCGGGACTAGCGGGAGGCACAGATACGCAGTATTTT	CAISSPGLAGGTDTQYF	-	TRBV10-3	TRBD2	TRBJ2-3
TGTGCCAGCAGCTCGGTCGGGGGGCCCTACGAGCAGTACTTC	CASSSVGGPYEQYF	-	TRBV11-2	-	TRBJ2-7
TGTGCCAGCAGTTTACGCAGATTCAGGGAGACCCAGTACTTC	CASSLRRFRETQYF	-	TRBV12-3/TRBV12-4	-	TRBJ2-5
TGTGCCATCACTGCCCGGACAGGGGGCTACAATGAGCAGTTCTTC	CAITARTGGYNEQFF	few	TRBV10-3	TRBD1	TRBJ2-1
TGTGCCAGCAGTTTAGCGATACTAGCCCAGAACACCGGGGAGCTGTTTTTT	CASSLAILAQNTGELFF	-	TRBV12-3/TRBV12-4	-	TRBJ2-2